This T cell receptor (beta chain) appears in the sequencing data of a study of T cell changes during pregnancy in multiple sclerosis. CDR1 and CDR2 (germline): MNHEY, SVGAGI. V shed 6 bases and J 7 bases; nucleotides not matched to a gene: 8. The CDR3 is made up of 14 amino acids. Method: immunoSEQ multiplex PCR; TCRdb's copy keeps in-frame clones and lacks some. The sample holds over 50,000 clones, around nine tenths seen once. By share, this clone ranks as medium-sized (0.01 to 0.1%). The rearrangement links TRBV6-5 to TRBJ1-5, with 8 bases matching TRBD1. The specimen sequenced was peripheral blood from another person, used as feeder cells. The clonotype originates from a human donor whose cells served as feeder cells for cultures in a pregnancy study. CDR3 coding DNA: TGTGCCAGCAGACCAGGGGGCGAGGTCCAGCCCCAGCATTTT. As protein: CASRPGGEVQPQHF.